The sequence of this T cell receptor (beta chain) was determined in a study of post-analysis software for immune sequencing data. Across the study: Relapsing-remitting, secondary progressive and progressive-relapsing multiple sclerosis were all included among the disease courses. Findings and limits, study-wide: Significantly lower normalized Chao1 diversity was seen in multiple sclerosis patients than in controls. There were roughly five TRBV segments more frequent in patients than controls, and TRBV5-6, TRBV5-1 and TRBV20-1 were among them. Clustering by F measure revealed strong co-clustering among samples prepared together in one batch.

Included in the TCR beta cDNA libraries were unique molecular identifiers. Out of about 0.9 to 10 million T cells, roughly 0.5 million cDNA molecules were generated. MiXCR, applied by TCRdb to the PCR reads, yields one record per CDR3 protein. Of hundreds of thousands of distinct CDR3 sequences in the sample, about 50% were seen once. In its sample, this clonotype was seen once. Its antigen remains unidentified. This CDR3 spans 17 amino acids. The germline V gene encodes CDR1 ENHRY and CDR2 SYGVKD. V was pared by 4 bases and J by 2 bases, with 11 bases of the junction left unmatched. The TCR was taken from a girl aged 5-17 years with multiple sclerosis. Input material: blood. The chain links TRBV10-3 to TRBJ2-3; 8 positions agree with TRBD2. CDR3 amino acids: CAISGSSDSGDTDTQYF. The CDR3 nucleotides are TGTGCCATCAGTGGAAGCTCTGATAGCGGGGACACAGATACGCAGTATTTT.